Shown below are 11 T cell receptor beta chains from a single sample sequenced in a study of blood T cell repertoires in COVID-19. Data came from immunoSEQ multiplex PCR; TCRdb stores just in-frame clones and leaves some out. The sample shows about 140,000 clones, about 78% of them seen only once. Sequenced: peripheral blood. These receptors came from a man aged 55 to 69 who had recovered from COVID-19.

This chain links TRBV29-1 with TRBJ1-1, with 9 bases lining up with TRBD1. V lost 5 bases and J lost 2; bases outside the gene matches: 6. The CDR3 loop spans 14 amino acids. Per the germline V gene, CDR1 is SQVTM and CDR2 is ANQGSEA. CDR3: CSVPSTGGNTEAFF. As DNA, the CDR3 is TGCAGCGTTCCCTCGACAGGGGGAAACACTGAAGCTTTCTTT. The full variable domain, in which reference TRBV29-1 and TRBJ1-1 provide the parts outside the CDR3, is SAVISQKPSRDICQRGTSLTIQCQVDSQVTMMFWYRQQPGQSLTLIATANQGSEATYESGFVIDKFPISRPNLTFSTLTVSNMSPEDSSIYLCSVPSTGGNTEAFFGQGTRLTVV.

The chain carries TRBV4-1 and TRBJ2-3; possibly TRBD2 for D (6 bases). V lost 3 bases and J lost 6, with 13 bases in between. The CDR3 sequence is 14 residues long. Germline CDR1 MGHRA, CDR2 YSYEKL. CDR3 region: CASSHYKEGDTQYF. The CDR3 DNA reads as TGCGCCAGCAGCCATTACAAGGAGGGGGATACGCAGTATTTT.

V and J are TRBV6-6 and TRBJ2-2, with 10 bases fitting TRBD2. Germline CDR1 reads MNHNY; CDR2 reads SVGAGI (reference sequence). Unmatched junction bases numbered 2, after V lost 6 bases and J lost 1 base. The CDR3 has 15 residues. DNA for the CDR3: TGTGCCAGCAGGCAGCGGGGGGGGAACACCGGGGAGCTGTTTTTT. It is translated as CASRQRGGNTGELFF.

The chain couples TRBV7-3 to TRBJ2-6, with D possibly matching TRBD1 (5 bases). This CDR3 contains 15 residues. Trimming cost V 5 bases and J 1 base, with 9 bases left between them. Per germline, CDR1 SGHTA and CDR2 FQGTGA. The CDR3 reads CASSDTGSGANVLTF. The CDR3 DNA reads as TGTGCCAGCAGCGACACAGGTTCTGGGGCCAACGTCCTGACTTTC.

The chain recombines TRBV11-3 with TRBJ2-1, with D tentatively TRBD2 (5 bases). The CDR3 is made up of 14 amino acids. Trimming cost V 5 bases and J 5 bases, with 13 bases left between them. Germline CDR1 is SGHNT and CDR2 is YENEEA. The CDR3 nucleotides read TGTGCCAGCAGCCGGGGATCGGTGGACAATGAGCAGTTCTTC. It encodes CASSRGSVDNEQFF.

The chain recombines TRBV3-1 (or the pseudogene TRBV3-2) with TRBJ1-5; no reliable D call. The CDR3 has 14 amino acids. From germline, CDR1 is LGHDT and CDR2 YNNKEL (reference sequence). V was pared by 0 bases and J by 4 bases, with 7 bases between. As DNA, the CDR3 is TGTGCCAGCAGCCAAGATTTCAGAAATCAGCCCCAGCATTTT. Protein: CASSQDFRNQPQHF.

CDR3 DNA sequence: TGTGCCAGCAGCGCTATACAGGGGGGAGGCGCTGAAGCTTTCTTT. Translation gives CASSAIQGGGAEAFF. This chain uses TRBV9 with TRBJ1-1; 8 nucleotides align to TRBD1. In germline, CDR1 is SGDLS, CDR2 YYNGEE. V shed 3 bases and J 6 bases; nucleotides not matched to a gene: 10. CDR3 size: 15 residues.

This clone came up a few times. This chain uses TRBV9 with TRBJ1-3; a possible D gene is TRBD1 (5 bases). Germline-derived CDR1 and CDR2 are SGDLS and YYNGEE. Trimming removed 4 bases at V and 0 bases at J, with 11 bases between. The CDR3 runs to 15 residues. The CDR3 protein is CASSYGQASGNTIYF. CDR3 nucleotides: TGTGCCAGCAGCTACGGACAAGCCTCTGGAAACACCATATATTTT. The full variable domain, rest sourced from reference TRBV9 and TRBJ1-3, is DSGVTQTPKHLITATGQRVTLRCSPRSGDLSVYWYQQSLDQGLQFLIQYYNGEERAKGNILERFSAQQFPDLHSELNLSSLELGDSALYFCASSYGQASGNTIYFGEGSWLTVV.

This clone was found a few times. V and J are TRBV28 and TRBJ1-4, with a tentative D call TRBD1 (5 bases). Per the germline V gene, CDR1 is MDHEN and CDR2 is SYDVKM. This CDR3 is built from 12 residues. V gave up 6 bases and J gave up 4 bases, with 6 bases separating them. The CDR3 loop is CASSQGNEKLFF. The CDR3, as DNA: TGTGCCAGCAGCCAGGGTAATGAAAAACTGTTTTTT.

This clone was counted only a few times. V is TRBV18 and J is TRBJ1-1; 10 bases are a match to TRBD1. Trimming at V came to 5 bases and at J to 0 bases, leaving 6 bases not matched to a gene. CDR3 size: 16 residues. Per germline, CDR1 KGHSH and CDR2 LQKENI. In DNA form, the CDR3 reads TGTGCCAGCTCATTGGGACAGGGGATTATGAACACTGAAGCTTTCTTT. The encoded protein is CASSLGQGIMNTEAFF.

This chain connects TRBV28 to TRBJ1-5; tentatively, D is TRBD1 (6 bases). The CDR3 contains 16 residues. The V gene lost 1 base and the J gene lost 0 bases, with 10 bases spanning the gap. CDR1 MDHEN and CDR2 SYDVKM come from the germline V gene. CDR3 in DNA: TGTGCCAGCAGTTTATCGGGACACTTTAGCAATCAGCCCCAGCATTTT. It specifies CASSLSGHFSNQPQHF. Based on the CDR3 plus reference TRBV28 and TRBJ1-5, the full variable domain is DVKVTQSSRYLVKRTGEKVFLECVQDMDHENMFWYRQDPGLGLRLIYFSYDVKMKEKGDIPEGYSVSREKKERFSLILESASTNQTSMYLCASSLSGHFSNQPQHFGDGTRLSIL.